These 3 T cell receptor beta chains originate from one sample sequenced in a study of shared clonotypes between healthy human individuals. Produced via immunoSEQ multiplex PCR; TCRdb's table is partial and in-frame only. The sample lists around 500,000 clones, 70% to 80% occurring once. Sequencing was performed on PBMCs. The receptor source for this set is a woman in her thirties or forties in good health. Some clones in this sample may be carry-over from other donors' samples.

Only a few counts were recorded for this clone. The junction and the germline gene differ at one end; a read error may be behind it. The CDR3 nucleotides read TGTGCCAGCAGTTTCCGTCGGCTTGAACCCATCTTC. It encodes CASSFRRLEPIF. The chain has TRBV28 and TRBJ2-1; D gene ambiguous. Germline V gene lookup returns CDR1 MDHEN and CDR2 SYDVKM. The CDR3 loop spans 12 amino acids.

The DNA of the CDR3 is TGTGCCAGCAGTTACTCGAAATGGGGGGGGACTGAAGCTTTCTTT. Amino acids: CASSYSKWGGTEAFF. The chain employs TRBV6-5 and TRBJ1-1; D is perhaps TRBD1 (5 bases). This CDR3 is 15 amino acids long. CDR1 and CDR2 (germline): MNHEY, SVGAGI. With 0 bases removed from V and 5 bases from J, the gap between germline ends came to 13 bases.

The chain joins TRBV5-1 to TRBJ1-5; D not resolved. V lost 1 base, J lost 0 bases, and 8 bases lay in between. Germline CDR1 reads SGHRS; CDR2 reads YFSETQ. The CDR3 length is 15 residues. CDR3: CASSLTGYSNQPQHF. CDR3 nucleotide sequence: TGCGCCAGCAGCTTGACCGGTTATAGCAATCAGCCCCAGCATTTT.